Following are 13 T cell receptor beta chains from one sample sequenced in a study of human T cells and chemical hapten exposure. Each CDR3 protein is one row after TCRdb ran MiXCR on the RACE reads. Of about 270,000 distinct CDR3 sequences listed, approximately 7.5% are singletons. Time point indicated: pre-sensitization, week 0. The treatment here: therapeutic diphenylcyclopropenone sensitization with weekly scalp DPC. The sequencing here drew on whole blood, taken in connection with sensitization to the hapten diphenylcyclopropenone (DPC). The receptors come from a man younger than 35 with alopecia areata. Some clones in this sample may be carry-over from other donors' samples.

This chain connects TRBV9 to TRBJ1-3; D gene ambiguous. The CDR3 contains 14 residues. V lost 5 bases to trimming and J lost 0 bases, with 9 bases between them. Germline CDR1 SGDLS, CDR2 YYNGEE. DNA of the CDR3: TGTGCCAGCAGAGGACGGACCTCTGGAAACACCATATATTTT. Encoded protein: CASRGRTSGNTIYF. Full variable domain (remainder filled in from reference TRBV9 and TRBJ1-3): DSGVTQTPKHLITATGQRVTLRCSPRSGDLSVYWYQQSLDQGLQFLIQYYNGEERAKGNILERFSAQQFPDLHSELNLSSLELGDSALYFCASRGRTSGNTIYFGEGSWLTVV.

The chain has TRBV4-3 and TRBJ1-6; D remains unclear. The CDR3 has 16 amino acids. V lost 0 bases and J lost 7, with 13 bases in between. The germline V gene has CDR1 LGHNA and CDR2 YSLEER. CDR3 coding DNA: TGCGCCAGCAGCCAAGATTTAGGACCGGGGAATTCACCCCTCCACTTT. This sequence encodes CASSQDLGPGNSPLHF.

This CDR3 reads CASSYGQHTEAFF. The CDR3 nucleotides are TGTGCCAGCAGTTACGGACAGCACACTGAAGCTTTCTTT. This chain links TRBV6-2 or TRBV6-3 with TRBJ1-1; D might be TRBD1 (6 bases). The CDR3 runs to 13 residues. V was trimmed by 2 bases and J by 3 bases, leaving 7 bases between them. Germline lookup yields CDR1 MNHEY and CDR2 SVGEGT.

CDR3 sequence: CASRDYLGGQGTDTQYF. The CDR3, as DNA: TGTGCCAGCAGAGACTATCTTGGGGGGCAGGGCACAGATACGCAGTATTTT. The chain couples TRBV2 to TRBJ2-3; D might be TRBD1 or TRBD2, each matching 6 bases. CDR1 is SNHLY, CDR2 FYNNEI, per germline. V lost 6 bases and J lost 1, with 20 bases in between. The CDR3 contains 17 residues. Using reference TRBV2 and TRBJ2-3 for the parts outside the CDR3, the full variable domain is EPEVTQTPSHQVTQMGQEVILRCVPISNHLYFYWYRQILGQKVEFLVSFYNNEISEKSEIFDDQFSVERPDGSNFTLKIRSTKLEDSAMYFCASRDYLGGQGTDTQYFGPGTRLTVL.

This chain uses TRBV3-1 with TRBJ2-3, with 10 bases aligning to TRBD2. The length of the CDR3 is 17 residues. After removal of 7 bases from V and 9 bases from J, the junction contained 19 bases not matched to a gene. Germline CDR1 is LGHDT and CDR2 is YNNKEL (reference sequence). The CDR3 region is CASTTGGSGGGYGTQYF. The CDR3 DNA is TGTGCCAGCACCACGGGAGGAAGCGGGGGGGGCTACGGAACGCAGTATTTT.

The chain uses TRBV7-7 and TRBJ2-2; 10 nucleotides align to TRBD1. The germline gives CDR1 SSHAT, CDR2 FNYEAQ (reference sequence). The CDR3 is made up of 17 amino acids. J gave up 4 bases and V 5 bases, and 10 bases lay outside the gene matches. The CDR3 sequence is CASSPGFDRGPTGELFF. Written as DNA, the CDR3 is TGTGCCAGCAGCCCCGGATTCGACAGGGGGCCCACCGGGGAGCTGTTTTTT. Filled out from reference TRBV7-7 and TRBJ2-2, the complete variable domain reads GAGVSQSPRYKVTKRGQDVTLRCDPISSHATLYWYQQALGQGPEFLTYFNYEAQPDKSGLPSDRFSAERPEGSISTLTIQRTEQRDSAMYRCASSPGFDRGPTGELFFGEGSRLTVL.

The V gene is TRBV5-1, the J gene TRBJ1-1; D is undetermined. This CDR3 is 13 amino acids long. The germline V gene has CDR1 SGHRS and CDR2 YFSETQ. With 0 bases removed from V and 6 bases from J, the gap between germline ends came to 9 bases. The CDR3, as DNA: TGCGCCAGCAGCTTGGCGTCGAGGTCTGAAGCTTTCTTT. Translation gives CASSLASRSEAFF.

This clonotype occurred a few times. The rearrangement joins TRBV6-6 to TRBJ1-6; no clear D. Germline CDR1 is MNHNY and CDR2 is SVGAGI (reference sequence). V was pared by 4 bases and J by 8 bases, with 15 bases between. The CDR3 consists of 15 residues. The CDR3: CASSSAGVGYSPLHF. CDR3 bases: TGTGCCAGCAGTTCCGCTGGGGTCGGATATTCACCCCTCCACTTT.

In this sample, this clonotype turned up many times. The V gene is TRBV9, the J gene TRBJ2-3; 7 bases match TRBD1. Germline CDR1 and CDR2: SGDLS and YYNGEE. The V gene end was trimmed by 0 bases and the J gene end by 4 bases; junction bases not matched to a gene: 5. This CDR3 is built from 15 residues. CDR3 in DNA: TGTGCCAGCAGCGTAGCGGGGACAGAGGCAGATACGCAGTATTTT. Its protein is CASSVAGTEADTQYF.

This clonotype has only a few counts. The rearrangement links TRBV5-1 to TRBJ1-2; 7 bases match TRBD1. Germline CDR1 is SGHRS and CDR2 is YFSETQ. This CDR3 comprises 14 residues. V trimming: 2 bases; J trimming: 7 bases; junction bases outside the gene matches: 8. Written as DNA, the CDR3 is TGCGCCAGCAGCTTACTAGGACAGGAGGGTGGCTACACCTTC. Encoded protein: CASSLLGQEGGYTF.

V and J are TRBV6-2 or TRBV6-3 and TRBJ2-1; D uncertain. The CDR3 has 11 amino acids. V lost 2 bases to trimming and J lost 10 bases, with 6 bases between them. Germline lookup yields CDR1 MNHEY and CDR2 SVGEGT. CDR3 nucleotides: TGTGCCAGCAGTTACCACGTGGAGCAGTTCTTC. Translated: CASSYHVEQFF.

This clonotype turned up a few times. This chain connects TRBV4-3 to TRBJ2-1, with 10 bases fitting TRBD2. Germline V lookup: CDR1 LGHNA, CDR2 YSLEER. J lost 13 bases, V lost 3 bases, and 6 bases had no gene match. This CDR3 is 13 amino acids long. CDR3 protein: CASSQTLAGGQFF. DNA of the CDR3: TGCGCCAGCAGCCAGACGTTAGCGGGGGGCCAGTTCTTC.

A few counts support this clonotype. J is TRBJ2-7 and V is TRBV6-2 or TRBV6-3; 8 nucleotides line up with TRBD1. Germline values: CDR1 MNHEY, CDR2 SVGEGT. V trimming: 4 bases; J trimming: 5 bases; junction bases outside the gene matches: 10. The CDR3 totals 15 residues. DNA for the CDR3: TGTGCCAGCAGTTCCTATGACAGGGGTTGGGACGAGCAGTACTTC. Amino acid sequence: CASSSYDRGWDEQYF.